This TCR beta chain was sequenced for a study of T cells in women clearing cervical HPV infection. Study overall: Cases: HPV16-related CIN3 or worse on histology, a couple of invasive cancers.

Turning to this clone: Read coverage stops 3 residues before the CDR3 terminus; the germline J gene supplies the remainder.

Cervical HPV DNA detected by MY09/MY11 PCR, typed by dot-blot. TCR beta CDR3 amplified by multiplex PCR from roughly 1,100 ng genomic DNA. Assay: immunoSEQ multiplex PCR; the TCRdb copy retains only in-frame clones and omits some. This specimen shows 45,000 to 55,000 clones; the ten leading clones hold about 0.97%. The germline V and J ends were trimmed by 0 bases and 7 bases, with 14 bases remaining between them. Germline lookup yields CDR1 SGHAT and CDR2 FQNNGV. This CDR3 has 15 amino acids. The sequenced sample was blood buffy coat. The rearrangement joins TRBV11-2 to TRBJ2-3; D may be TRBD2 (6 bases). This sequence was found in a woman between 18 and 70 years old with a cervical HPV16 infection that either progressed to CIN3+ or cleared (not recorded which). The CDR3 sequence is CASSLDLAIVNTQYF. The sequenced CDR3 bases are TGTGCCAGCAGCTTAGACCTAGCGATCGTGAATACG.